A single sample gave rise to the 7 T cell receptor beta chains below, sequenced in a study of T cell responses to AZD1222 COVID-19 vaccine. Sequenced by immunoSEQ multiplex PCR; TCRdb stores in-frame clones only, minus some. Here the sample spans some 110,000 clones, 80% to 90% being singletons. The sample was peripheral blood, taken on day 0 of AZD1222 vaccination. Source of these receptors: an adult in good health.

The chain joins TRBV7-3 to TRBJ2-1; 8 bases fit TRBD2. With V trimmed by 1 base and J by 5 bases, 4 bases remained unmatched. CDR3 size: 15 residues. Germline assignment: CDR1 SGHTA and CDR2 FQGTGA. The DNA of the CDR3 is TGTGCCAGCAGCTTAAATCGACTAGCGAACAATGAGCAGTTCTTC. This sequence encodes CASSLNRLANNEQFF.

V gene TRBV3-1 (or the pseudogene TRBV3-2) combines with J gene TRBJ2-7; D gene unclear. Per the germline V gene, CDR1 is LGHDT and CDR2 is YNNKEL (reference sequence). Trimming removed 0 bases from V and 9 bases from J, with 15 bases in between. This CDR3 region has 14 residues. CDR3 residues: CASSQELSSLAQYF. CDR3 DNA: TGTGCCAGCAGCCAAGAGCTCTCCTCGTTGGCGCAGTACTTC.

The DNA for the CDR3 is TGTGCCAGCAGTTACTCCTTGGGGAGGGATAGCAATCAGCCCCAGCATTTT. This gives the protein CASSYSLGRDSNQPQHF. V usage is TRBV6-2 or TRBV6-3 and J usage is TRBJ1-5; D gene uncertain. This CDR3 contains 17 residues. Germline CDR1 is MNHEY and CDR2 is SVGEGT. V dropped 0 bases and J dropped 0 bases, with 12 bases sitting between them.

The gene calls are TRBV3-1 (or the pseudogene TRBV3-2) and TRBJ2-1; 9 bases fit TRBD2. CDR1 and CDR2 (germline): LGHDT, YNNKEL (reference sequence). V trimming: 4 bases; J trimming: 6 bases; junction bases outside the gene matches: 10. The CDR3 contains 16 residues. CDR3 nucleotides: TGTGCCAGCAGCCCCCGGGGTAGCGGGGGTTTCAATGAGCAGTTCTTC. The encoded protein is CASSPRGSGGFNEQFF.

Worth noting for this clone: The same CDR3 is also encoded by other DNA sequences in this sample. CDR3 amino acids: CASSQGGMNTEAFF. In nucleotides, the CDR3 is TGTGCCAGCAGCCAAGGGGGCATGAACACTGAAGCTTTCTTT. The V call is TRBV4-2, the J call TRBJ1-1, with D tentatively TRBD1 (5 bases). The CDR3 has 14 amino acids. Between the trimmed V and J ends, which lost 1 base and 0 bases, there was a span of 6 bases. Germline V gene lookup returns CDR1 LGHNA and CDR2 YNFKEQ.

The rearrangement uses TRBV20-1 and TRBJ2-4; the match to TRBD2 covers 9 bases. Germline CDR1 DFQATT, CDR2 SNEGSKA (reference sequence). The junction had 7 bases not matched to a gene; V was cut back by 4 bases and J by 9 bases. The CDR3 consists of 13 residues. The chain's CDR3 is CSATDSGSLIQYF. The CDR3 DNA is TGCAGTGCTACTGATAGCGGGAGCCTCATTCAGTACTTC.

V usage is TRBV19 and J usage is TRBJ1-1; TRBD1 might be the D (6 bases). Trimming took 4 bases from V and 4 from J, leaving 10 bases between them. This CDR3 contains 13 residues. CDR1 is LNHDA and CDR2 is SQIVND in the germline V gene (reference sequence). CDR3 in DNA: TGTGCCAGTAGTAAAGACAGGACCACTGAAGCTTTCTTT. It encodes CASSKDRTTEAFF. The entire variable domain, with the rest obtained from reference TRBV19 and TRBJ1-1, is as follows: DGGITQSPKYLFRKEGQNVTLSCEQNLNHDAMYWYRQDPGQGLRLIYYSQIVNDFQKGDIAEGYSVSREKKESFPLTVTSAQKNPTAFYLCASSKDRTTEAFFGQGTRLTVV.